Shown below are 11 T cell receptor beta chains from a single sample sequenced in a study of CD8 T cells in Susac syndrome. Reverse transcription used 0.5 to 1 ug RNA and random hexamers. TCRdb reanalysed the immunoSEQ multiplex PCR reads using MiXCR and keeps one entry per CDR3 protein. The table has about 150,000 distinct CDR3 sequences, roughly 96% seen once. The sequenced sample was CD8+ T cells from PBMCs. The source of these receptors is a human donor with multiple sclerosis.

This clonotype was seen a single time. The CDR3 DNA reads TGCGCCAGCAGCACAGGACAGGGGGCGGATGGCTACACCTTC. It specifies CASSTGQGADGYTF. The rearrangement links TRBV5-1 to TRBJ1-2; 11 nucleotides match TRBD1. The trim removed 4 bases at V and 6 bases at J, leaving 5 bases unmatched. The CDR3 sequence is 14 residues long. Germline lookup yields CDR1 SGHRS and CDR2 YFSETQ.

The chain is built from TRBV13 and TRBJ2-1; tentatively, D is TRBD1 (6 bases). The CDR3 totals 14 residues. Germline loops: CDR1 PRHDT, CDR2 FYEKMQ (reference sequence). The germline V and J ends were trimmed by 4 bases and 8 bases, with 15 bases remaining between them. CDR3 protein: CASSSSYRVDEQFF. The DNA of the CDR3 is TGTGCCAGCAGCTCTTCGTACAGGGTGGATGAGCAGTTCTTC.

The chain has TRBV29-1 and TRBJ1-2; D is ambiguous. The germline V gene encodes CDR1 SQVTM and CDR2 ANQGSEA. This CDR3 region has 11 residues. Trimming removed 6 bases at V and 4 bases at J, with 9 bases between. The CDR3: CSVRTAYGYTF. The DNA for the CDR3 is TGCAGCGTAAGGACGGCCTATGGCTACACCTTC.

The rearrangement joins TRBV7-8 to TRBJ2-3; unclear D gene. This CDR3 spans 15 amino acids. V lost 5 bases and J 0 bases, leaving 12 bases between the germline ends. CDR1 is SGHVS, CDR2 FQNEAQ, per germline. DNA of the CDR3: TGTGCCAGCAGCAGCCGGGCAGCCAGCACAGATACGCAGTATTTT. It specifies CASSSRAASTDTQYF.

In this sample, this clonotype turned up once. The rearrangement uses TRBV29-1 and TRBJ2-2; no reliable D call. In germline, CDR1 is SQVTM, CDR2 ANQGSEA. The CDR3 totals 13 residues. V was trimmed by 1 base and J by 6 bases, leaving 9 bases between them. CDR3 region: CSVEGVFAGELFF. The CDR3 DNA is TGCAGCGTTGAAGGGGTCTTCGCCGGGGAGCTGTTTTTT.

This clonotype was recorded only once. The chain combines TRBV30 with TRBJ1-5; TRBD1 might be the D (5 bases). The CDR3 has 13 amino acids. CDR1 GTSNPN and CDR2 SVGIG come from the germline V gene (reference sequence). The V gene lost 1 base and the J gene lost 5 bases, with 9 bases spanning the gap. The CDR3 here is CAWSGEGYQPQHF. The CDR3 DNA follows: TGTGCCTGGAGTGGGGAGGGGTATCAGCCCCAGCATTTT.

CDR3 coding DNA: TGTGCCAGCAGGGGACAGGGGAACAACTATGGCTACACCTTC. Amino acid sequence: CASRGQGNNYGYTF. The chain joins TRBV2 to TRBJ1-2; TRBD1 agrees at 10 bases. The CDR3 totals 14 residues. The V and J ends lost 6 bases and 2 bases, in that order; junction bases with no gene match: 3. The V gene's germline CDR1 is SNHLY and CDR2 FYNNEI.

V is TRBV5-6 and J is TRBJ1-3; D might be TRBD1 (5 bases). V shed 4 bases and J shed 3 bases, with 17 bases lying between them. CDR1 SGHDT and CDR2 YYEEEE come from the germline V gene. This CDR3 is built from 16 residues. The chain's CDR3 is CASSRGSRVHGNTIYF. CDR3 sequence (DNA): TGTGCCAGCAGCAGAGGGAGCAGGGTTCATGGAAACACCATATATTTT. The variable domain in full, with the rest retrieved from reference TRBV5-6 and TRBJ1-3, is DAGVTQSPTHLIKTRGQQVTLRCSPKSGHDTVSWYQQALGQGPQFIFQYYEEEERQRGNFPDRFSGHQFPNYSSELNVNALLLGDSALYLCASSRGSRVHGNTIYFGEGSWLTVV.

In nucleotides, the CDR3 is TGTGCCAGCAGTTTGTCAGTTATGAACACTGAAGCTTTCTTT. This codes for CASSLSVMNTEAFF. The chain uses TRBV27 and TRBJ1-1; D not certain. This CDR3 is built from 14 residues. CDR1 and CDR2 (germline): MNHEY, SMNVEV (reference sequence). Trimming left V 3 bases short and J 0 bases short, with 8 bases between.

The chain is built from TRBV27 and TRBJ2-7, with D perhaps matching TRBD2 (6 bases). V was cut by 3 bases and J by 6 bases, with 15 bases left in between. Per germline, CDR1 MNHEY and CDR2 SMNVEV (reference sequence). The CDR3 contains 14 residues. CDR3 amino acids: CASSFFSRGGEQYF. CDR3 nucleotides: TGTGCCAGCAGTTTTTTTTCGCGGGGAGGCGAGCAGTACTTC.

This chain connects TRBV9 to TRBJ2-3; 12 bases agree with TRBD2. This CDR3 comprises 15 residues. Germline CDR1 reads SGDLS; CDR2 reads YYNGEE. V lost 4 bases and J lost 6; bases outside the gene matches: 6. The CDR3 region has the DNA TGTGCCAGCAGCCGACTAGCGGGGGAGTCGGATACGCAGTATTTT. Encoded protein: CASSRLAGESDTQYF.